A single sample gave rise to the 32 T cell receptor beta chains below, sequenced in a study of STAT5B mutations in CD4+ large granular lymphocyte leukemia. Libraries were prepared by immunoSEQ multiplex PCR; TCRdb keeps only in-frame clonotypes and omits some of them. The profile shows approximately 30,000 clones, roughly 89% of them singletons. The sequencing input was CD4+ T cells from blood buffy coats. All receptors come from a human donor in good health.

The CDR3 DNA is TGCGCCAGCAGCTTGGGGGGGGCCAATGAGCAGTTCTTC. As protein: CASSLGGANEQFF. The chain is built from TRBV5-1 and TRBJ2-1; D assignment may be TRBD1 or TRBD2 (6 bases each). Trimming removed 0 bases from V and 6 bases from J, with 7 bases in between. The CDR3 contains 13 residues. Germline values: CDR1 SGHRS, CDR2 YFSETQ.

This chain uses TRBV10-2 with TRBJ2-7; 7 bases fit TRBD2. Trimming took 6 bases from V and 6 from J; bases not matched to a gene: 8. The CDR3 consists of 13 residues. Germline V gene data show CDR1 as WSHSY and CDR2 as SAAADI. CDR3 nucleotide sequence: TGCGCCAGCAGGAATCTGCGGGGGTCCGAGCAGTACTTC. Translating gives CASRNLRGSEQYF.

The V and J genes are TRBV19 and TRBJ2-4; tentatively, D is TRBD2 (5 bases). Trimming pared 2 bases from V and 7 bases from J, leaving 15 bases between. The CDR3 extends over 15 amino acids. Germline V gives CDR1 LNHDA, CDR2 SQIVND (reference sequence). This chain's CDR3 is CASSISRLALNIQYF. For the CDR3, the DNA is TGTGCCAGTAGTATAAGTAGGCTAGCCCTGAACATTCAGTACTTC.

The V call is TRBV27, the J call TRBJ2-5, with a possible D match to TRBD1 (5 bases). There are 12 residues in the CDR3. Trimming shortened V by 8 bases and J by 2 bases, and 9 bases separated the two germline ends. CDR1 is MNHEY and CDR2 is SMNVEV in the germline V gene (reference sequence). CDR3 loop: CASYAGQETQYF. CDR3 coding DNA: TGTGCCAGCTATGCAGGGCAAGAGACCCAGTACTTC.

The CDR3 protein is CASSPVGGGRDLAKNIQYF. In DNA form, the CDR3 reads TGTGCCAGCAGCCCAGTGGGAGGGGGCCGGGATCTAGCCAAAAACATTCAGTACTTC. This chain links TRBV28 with TRBJ2-4; either TRBD1 or TRBD2 may fit D (7 bases each). V lost 6 bases and J 0 bases, leaving 24 bases between the germline ends. The germline CDR1 and CDR2 sequences are MDHEN and SYDVKM. The CDR3 sequence is 19 residues long.

This sequence joins TRBV2 and TRBJ2-4, with D possibly matching TRBD2 (5 bases). V was pared by 5 bases and J by 2 bases, with 10 bases between. CDR3 length equals 14 residues. CDR1 is SNHLY, CDR2 FYNNEI, per germline. In DNA, the CDR3 is TGTGCCAGCAGTTCTGAGGGTCCCAAAAACATTCAGTACTTC. This sequence encodes CASSSEGPKNIQYF.

The chain recombines TRBV11-2 with TRBJ1-1; unclear D gene. Trimming took off 6 bases at V and 4 bases at J, with 15 bases between the two ends. The CDR3 runs 14 residues. Germline CDR1 reads SGHAT; CDR2 reads FQNNGV. The CDR3 nucleotides are TGTGCCAGCAGGCGAAATAGGGTTACCACTGAAGCTTTCTTT. Its translation: CASRRNRVTTEAFF.

The CDR3 spells CASSWGGRSNQPQHF. As DNA, the CDR3 is TGTGCCAGCAGTTGGGGAGGACGTAGCAATCAGCCCCAGCATTTT. The V gene is TRBV27, the J gene TRBJ1-5; no clear D. In germline, CDR1 is MNHEY, CDR2 SMNVEV (reference sequence). The CDR3 has 15 residues. V was trimmed by 4 bases and J by 0 bases, leaving 10 bases between them.

As regards this clone: This CDR3 is also generated by other DNA sequences in the sample. V and J are TRBV7-9 and TRBJ1-2, with D unclear. The CDR3 extends over 12 amino acids. V was trimmed by 5 bases and J by 5 bases, leaving 9 bases between them. The V gene's germline CDR1 is SEHNR and CDR2 FQNEAQ (reference sequence). The CDR3 DNA sequence: TGTGCCAGCAGCGGTGGAGGGTATGGCTACACCTTC. Encoded protein: CASSGGGYGYTF.

This clone was seen once. CDR3 in amino acids: CASSLSTGANTEAFF. As DNA, the CDR3 is TGTGCCAGCAGCTTATCCACAGGGGCGAACACTGAAGCTTTCTTT. The chain combines TRBV7-8 with TRBJ1-1; 7 positions agree with TRBD1. The CDR3 contains 15 residues. J gave up 1 base and V 2 bases, and 4 bases lay outside the gene matches. Looked up from germline, CDR1 is SGHVS and CDR2 is FQNEAQ.

About this clone itself: An end of the junction does not agree with germline; a read error may underlie this. The rearrangement uses TRBV7-9 and TRBJ2-3; maybe TRBD2 (6 bases). CDR1 and CDR2 (germline): SEHNR, FQNEAQ (reference sequence). The CDR3 spans 14 residues. CDR3 protein: CASSPAGSRDTQYF. For the CDR3, the DNA is TGTGCCAGCAGCCCCGCCGGGAGCAGAGATACGCAGTATTTT. Full variable domain (outside the CDR3, taken from reference TRBV7-9 and TRBJ2-3): DTGVSQNPRHKITKRGQNVTFRCDPISEHNRLYWYRQTLGQGPEFLTYFQNEAQLEKSRLLSDRFSAERPKGSFSTLEIQRTEQGDSAMYLCASSPAGSRDTQYFGPGTRLTVL.

The chain carries TRBV30 and TRBJ2-2; D is undetermined. Germline CDR1 is GTSNPN and CDR2 is SVGIG (reference sequence). With 6 bases removed from V and 9 bases from J, the gap between germline ends came to 11 bases. The CDR3 runs 11 residues. DNA for the CDR3: TGTGCCTGTAGCCTACTCCGGGAGCTGTTTTTT. Translated, it gives CACSLLRELFF.

V usage is TRBV28 and J usage is TRBJ2-7; D ambiguous. V was clipped by 6 bases and J by 3 bases, with 12 bases between them. Germline V lookup: CDR1 MDHEN, CDR2 SYDVKM. The CDR3 spans 13 residues. The CDR3 region has the DNA TGTGCCAGCAGGGCCCCAACCCTCTACGAGCAGTACTTC. Translated, it gives CASRAPTLYEQYF. Using reference TRBV28 and TRBJ2-7 for the parts outside the CDR3, the full variable domain is DVKVTQSSRYLVKRTGEKVFLECVQDMDHENMFWYRQDPGLGLRLIYFSYDVKMKEKGDIPEGYSVSREKKERFSLILESASTNQTSMYLCASRAPTLYEQYFGPGTRLTVT.

This clone came up once. The chain uses TRBV10-3 and TRBJ2-7; 7 nucleotides align to TRBD1. Germline CDR1 is ENHRY and CDR2 is SYGVKD. The CDR3 totals 15 residues. The V and J ends lost 6 bases and 4 bases, in that order; junction bases with no gene match: 12. The CDR3 region is CAIRVGQAEYYEQYF. The CDR3 DNA sequence: TGTGCCATCAGGGTCGGACAGGCCGAATATTACGAGCAGTACTTC.

The chain carries TRBV4-1 and TRBJ1-4; possible D gene TRBD1, 5 bases. The V gene's germline CDR1 is MGHRA and CDR2 YSYEKL. CDR3 length: 13 residues. Between the trimmed V and J ends, which lost 1 base and 6 bases, there was a span of 6 bases. The CDR3 loop reads CASSQGGYEKLFF. DNA of the CDR3: TGCGCCAGCAGCCAAGGGGGGTATGAAAAACTGTTTTTT.

The rearrangement joins TRBV19 to TRBJ1-5; tentatively, D is TRBD1 (5 bases). Germline CDR1 reads LNHDA; CDR2 reads SQIVND (reference sequence). The V end lost 8 bases, the J end lost 6 bases, and 17 bases lay between the germline ends. The CDR3 extends over 14 amino acids. In nucleotides, the CDR3 is TGTGCCAGTTATCAGGGAGGGGAAGGTCAGCCCCAGCATTTT. Translation: CASYQGGEGQPQHF. Full variable domain (rest looked up from reference TRBV19 and TRBJ1-5): DGGITQSPKYLFRKEGQNVTLSCEQNLNHDAMYWYRQDPGQGLRLIYYSQIVNDFQKGDIAEGYSVSREKKESFPLTVTSAQKNPTAFYLCASYQGGEGQPQHFGDGTRLSIL.

This chain connects TRBV5-1 to TRBJ2-3; unclear D gene. In germline, CDR1 is SGHRS, CDR2 YFSETQ. Trimming shortened V by 0 bases and J by 0 bases, and 8 bases separated the two germline ends. The length of the CDR3 is 15 residues. CDR3 sequence (DNA): TGCGCCAGCAGCTTGGTCTATACAAGCACAGATACGCAGTATTTT. Its translation: CASSLVYTSTDTQYF. The full variable domain, its missing parts supplied by reference TRBV5-1 and TRBJ2-3, is KAGVTQTPRYLIKTRGQQVTLSCSPISGHRSVSWYQQTPGQGLQFLFEYFSETQRNKGNFPGRFSGRQFSNSRSEMNVSTLELGDSALYLCASSLVYTSTDTQYFGPGTRLTVL.

The rearrangement joins TRBV11-1 to TRBJ2-7; the D is unclear. There are 16 residues in the CDR3. CDR1 is SGHAT and CDR2 is FQDESV in the germline V gene (reference sequence). The V end lost 5 bases, the J end lost 1 base, and 18 bases lay between the germline ends. The CDR3 DNA reads as TGTGCCAGCAGCCGCGCGTCGGCCTCGGAGTCCTACGAGCAGTACTTC. Protein product: CASSRASASESYEQYF.

The chain has TRBV19 and TRBJ2-1, with D perhaps matching TRBD2 (6 bases). Germline V gene sequence: CDR1 LNHDA, CDR2 SQIVND (reference sequence). Trimming took 5 bases from V and 13 from J, leaving 12 bases between them. The CDR3 is 11 amino acids. DNA of the CDR3: TGTGCCAGTAGTGAAGCGGGCGGACAGTTCTTC. Translating it yields CASSEAGGQFF.

This rearrangement joins TRBV7-9 to TRBJ1-6; 9 bases agree with TRBD1. V lost 2 bases and J lost 7; bases outside the gene matches: 9. CDR1 SEHNR and CDR2 FQNEAQ come from the germline V gene (reference sequence). The CDR3 runs to 17 residues. CDR3 region: CASSLSSGDRANSPLHF. The CDR3 coding sequence is TGTGCCAGCAGCTTATCGTCCGGGGACAGGGCAAATTCACCCCTCCACTTT.

The chain has TRBV25-1 and TRBJ2-5, with TRBD1 matching 7 bases. Per germline, CDR1 MGHDK and CDR2 SYGVNS. This CDR3 has 16 residues. Losses at the gene ends were 6 bases for V and 7 bases for J; bases not matched to a gene: 17. The chain's CDR3 is CASSPEGRQGMRTQYF. The CDR3 DNA follows: TGTGCCAGCAGCCCCGAGGGGAGACAGGGAATGAGGACCCAGTACTTC.

The CDR3 nucleotides are TGTGCCAGCAGTTTCCAAGGACAGGGACAAAACATTCAGTACTTC. Translation: CASSFQGQGQNIQYF. The rearrangement uses TRBV28 and TRBJ2-4; the match to TRBD1 covers 8 bases. V shed 3 bases, J shed 5 bases, and the junction held 6 bases outside the gene matches. Germline CDR1 MDHEN, CDR2 SYDVKM. The CDR3 contains 15 residues. Filled out from reference TRBV28 and TRBJ2-4, the complete variable domain reads DVKVTQSSRYLVKRTGEKVFLECVQDMDHENMFWYRQDPGLGLRLIYFSYDVKMKEKGDIPEGYSVSREKKERFSLILESASTNQTSMYLCASSFQGQGQNIQYFGAGTRLSVL.

The rearrangement joins TRBV6-6 to TRBJ2-3; D remains ambiguous. CDR1 is MNHNY, CDR2 SVGAGI, per germline (reference sequence). Deletions cut 0 bases from V and 2 bases from J, with 6 bases between. CDR3 length: 14 amino acids. CDR3 DNA: TGTGCCAGCAGTTACTCCCAAGTCACAGATACGCAGTATTTT. Its protein product is CASSYSQVTDTQYF.

The rearrangement links TRBV10-3 to TRBJ2-2; 7 nucleotides agree with TRBD2. Losses at the gene ends were 2 bases for V and 6 bases for J; bases not matched to a gene: 6. Germline loops: CDR1 ENHRY, CDR2 SYGVKD. The CDR3 is 15 amino acids. The CDR3 coding sequence is TGTGCCATCAGTGAGCCAGGGAGGGGTGCCGGGGAGCTGTTTTTT. This encodes CAISEPGRGAGELFF.

The chain combines TRBV30 with TRBJ1-2; D unresolved. The length of the CDR3 is 8 residues. V shed 4 bases and J shed 12 bases, with 6 bases lying between them. CDR1 is GTSNPN and CDR2 is SVGIG in the germline V gene (reference sequence). As DNA, the CDR3 is TGTGCCTGGACCCCCCACACCTTC. Translated: CAWTPHTF. The full variable domain, with the rest looked up from reference TRBV30 and TRBJ1-2, is SQTIHQWPATLVQPVGSPLSLECTVEGTSNPNLYWYRQAAGRGLQLLFYSVGIGQISSEVPQNLSASRPQDRQFILSSKKLLLSDSGFYLCAWTPHTFGSGTRLTVV.

The count of this clone is one. The chain combines TRBV5-1 with TRBJ2-3; 7 nucleotides line up with TRBD2. CDR3 length equals 15 residues. V lost 0 bases, J lost 5 bases, and 6 bases stayed unmatched. Germline V gives CDR1 SGHRS, CDR2 YFSETQ. CDR3 nucleotides: TGCGCCAGCAGCTTGGTGGGCGGGAGTGTAGATACGCAGTATTTT. It yields the protein CASSLVGGSVDTQYF.

The gene calls are TRBV6-5 and TRBJ1-4, with a tentative D call TRBD1 (6 bases). Germline V gene sequence: CDR1 MNHEY, CDR2 SVGAGI. The CDR3 is 14 residues long. V lost 5 bases, J lost 8 bases, and 15 bases lay in between. As DNA, the CDR3 is TGTGCCAGCAGTCACAGGGCCCCGCACGAAAAACTGTTTTTT. Its translation: CASSHRAPHEKLFF.

The rearrangement uses TRBV5-8 and TRBJ1-4; D is undetermined. The CDR3 runs 14 residues. Per the germline V gene, CDR1 is SGHTS and CDR2 is YDEGEE. The V gene lost 2 bases and the J gene lost 8 bases, with 13 bases spanning the gap. Here the CDR3 DNA reads TGTGCCAGCAGCTTTTCGGGGTTTAACGAAAAACTGTTTTTT. Encoded protein: CASSFSGFNEKLFF.

J is TRBJ2-3 and V is TRBV19; 7 bases are shared with TRBD2. CDR1 LNHDA and CDR2 SQIVND come from the germline V gene (reference sequence). With 9 bases clipped from V and 0 bases from J, the junction kept 6 bases outside the gene matches. The CDR3 totals 14 residues. The DNA for the CDR3 is TGTGCCAGCTCCCTAGCGGCAAGCACAGATACGCAGTATTTT. It specifies CASSLAASTDTQYF.

In its sample, this clone was seen once. The chain employs TRBV6-6 and TRBJ2-3, with a tentative D call TRBD2 (6 bases). This CDR3 region has 12 residues. Trimming cost V 8 bases and J 1 base, with 7 bases left between them. CDR1 is MNHNY, CDR2 SVGAGI, per germline (reference sequence). In nucleotides, the CDR3 is TGTGCCAGCTGGGGGGGCACAGATACGCAGTATTTT. Its translation is CASWGGTDTQYF.

V gene TRBV7-2 combines with J gene TRBJ1-2; the match to TRBD1 covers 8 bases. This CDR3 has 14 residues. With 1 base clipped from V and 8 bases from J, the junction kept 6 bases outside the gene matches. Germline lookup yields CDR1 SGHTA and CDR2 FQGNSA. Here the CDR3 reads CASSLGDRRGGYTF. DNA for the CDR3: TGTGCCAGCAGCTTAGGGGACAGGAGGGGAGGCTACACCTTC. The full variable domain, completed using reference TRBV7-2 and TRBJ1-2, is GAGVSQSPSNKVTEKGKDVELRCDPISGHTALYWYRQSLGQGLEFLIYFQGNSAPDKSGLPSDRFSAERTGGSVSTLTIQRTQQEDSAVYLCASSLGDRRGGYTFGSGTRLTVV.

The chain recombines TRBV28 with TRBJ2-2, with 12 bases matching TRBD1. The CDR3 is 16 amino acids. J gave up 5 bases and V 8 bases, and 9 bases lay outside the gene matches. CDR1 and CDR2 from the germline V gene are MDHEN and SYDVKM. The CDR3 bases are TGTGCCAGCTCTAGCTTGGGACAGGGGGCTACCGGGGAGCTGTTTTTT. Protein product: CASSSLGQGATGELFF.